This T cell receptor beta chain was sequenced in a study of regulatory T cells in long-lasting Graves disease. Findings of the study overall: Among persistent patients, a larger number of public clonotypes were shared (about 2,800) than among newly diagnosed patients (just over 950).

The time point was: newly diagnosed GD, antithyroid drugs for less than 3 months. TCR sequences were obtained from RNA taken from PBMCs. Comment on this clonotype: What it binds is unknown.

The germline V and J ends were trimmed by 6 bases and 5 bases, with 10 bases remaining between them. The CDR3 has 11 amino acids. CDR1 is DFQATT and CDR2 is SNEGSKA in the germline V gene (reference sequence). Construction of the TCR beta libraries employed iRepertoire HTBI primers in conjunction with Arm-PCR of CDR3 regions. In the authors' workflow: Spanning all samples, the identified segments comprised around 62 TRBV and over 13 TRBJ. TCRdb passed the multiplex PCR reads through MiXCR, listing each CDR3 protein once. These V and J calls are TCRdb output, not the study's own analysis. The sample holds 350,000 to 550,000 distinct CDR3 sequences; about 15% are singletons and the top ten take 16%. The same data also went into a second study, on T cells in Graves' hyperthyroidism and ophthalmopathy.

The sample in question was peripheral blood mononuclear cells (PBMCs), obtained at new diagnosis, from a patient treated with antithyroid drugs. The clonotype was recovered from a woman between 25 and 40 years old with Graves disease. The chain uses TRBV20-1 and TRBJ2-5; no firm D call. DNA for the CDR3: TGCAGTGCCAAGCCCACTGAGACCCAGTACTTC. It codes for CSAKPTETQYF.